This T cell receptor beta chain was recovered during a study of cytomegalovirus exposure and HLA in healthy donors. Notes on the study in general: Rarity held for most TCR sequences, but there were some public TCRs that occurred in many donors.

About this clone: Antigen: not known.

A multiplex PCR was run with 60 Vbeta primers and 13 Jbeta primers. Profiled with immunoSEQ multiplex PCR; TCRdb holds only in-frame clones, not every one. This sample yields roughly 130,000 clones, of which 76% are seen a single time; 1.5% to 2% belongs to the top ten. Sample: PBMCs. The clonotype originates from a man aged 35-49 years in good health and CMV-seronegative.

The CDR3, as DNA: TGTGCCAGCTACGGGGGGCTCCGGTTGAACACTGAAGCTTTCTTT. It yields the protein CASYGGLRLNTEAFF. The J gene is TRBJ1-1, the V gene TRBV6-1; a possible D gene is TRBD1 (6 bases). V was pared by 8 bases and J by 0 bases, with 16 bases between. This CDR3 spans 15 amino acids. Germline CDR1 is MNHNS and CDR2 is SASEGT.